This TCR beta chain was captured by sequencing in a study of cytomegalovirus exposure and HLA in healthy donors. Across the whole study: Early on, a data release was issued that held 80 million to 90 million unique TCRs from HLA-typed donors.

The sample holds one count of this clone. Its antigen is not identified. Study outcomes and limitations: TCR beta chain V- and J-gene trimming was linked, in a later analysis, to a missense variant in DCLRE1C.

V lost 3 bases to trimming and J lost 5 bases, with 17 bases between them. This CDR3 has 15 amino acids. Germline lookup yields CDR1 KGHSH and CDR2 LQKENI. A multiplex PCR was run with 60 Vbeta primers and 13 Jbeta primers. The assay was immunoSEQ multiplex PCR, and TCRdb's table has in-frame clones only and misses some. Seen here are about 140,000 clones, about 80% observed once, and the top ten hold around 9.7%. The receptor was derived from a woman in her sixties in good health and CMV-seropositive. Sequencing was carried out using PBMCs. This rearrangement joins TRBV18 to TRBJ2-7, with a tentative D call TRBD1 (6 bases). In nucleotides, the CDR3 is TGTGCCAGCTCACCCAAGACAGGCCCAGGCGACGAGCAGTACTTC. This encodes CASSPKTGPGDEQYF.